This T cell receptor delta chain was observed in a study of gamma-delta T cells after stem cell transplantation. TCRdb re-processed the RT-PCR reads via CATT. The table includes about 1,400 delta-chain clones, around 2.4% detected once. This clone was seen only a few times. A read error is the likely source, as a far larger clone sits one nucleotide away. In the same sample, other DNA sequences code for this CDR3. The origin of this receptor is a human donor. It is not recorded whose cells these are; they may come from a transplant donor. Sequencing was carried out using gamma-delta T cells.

The CDR3 DNA is TGTGCTTGTGACCCCGTACTGGGGGACTCGAAACTCATCTTT. Translating gives CACDPVLGDSKLIF. V gene TRDV2 combines with J gene TRDJ1; 9 positions match TRDD3. CDR1 and CDR2 from the germline V gene are GEAIGNYY and EKD. The CDR3 covers 14 residues.